This TCR beta chain was documented in a study of cytomegalovirus exposure and HLA in healthy donors. General study results and limits: Being indistinguishable, some V segments were excluded, TRBV6-2 and TRBV6-3 among them.

At the time of sampling, donors were nominally healthy, though unrecorded immune exposures were likely. The V gene's germline CDR1 is SGHKS and CDR2 YYEKEE (reference sequence). The CDR3 has 14 residues. Trimming cost V 4 bases and J 10 bases; bases outside gene matches: 11. Both 60 Vbeta primers and 13 Jbeta primers went into the PCR. The repertoire was sequenced with immunoSEQ multiplex PCR; TCRdb's copy has only in-frame clones and lacks some. The top ten hold roughly 5.5% of the sample, which has 150,000 to 170,000 clones, around 84% seen once. Note on this clone: Its antigen is currently unknown.

The sequence was collected from a woman aged 35 to 49 in good health and CMV-seropositive. The specimen was PBMCs. The genes are TRBV5-5 and TRBJ2-1; 7 bases are a match to TRBD1. CDR3 sequence: CASSPRDSPSEQFF. In DNA form, the CDR3 reads TGTGCCAGCAGCCCCCGGGACAGCCCGTCGGAGCAGTTCTTC.